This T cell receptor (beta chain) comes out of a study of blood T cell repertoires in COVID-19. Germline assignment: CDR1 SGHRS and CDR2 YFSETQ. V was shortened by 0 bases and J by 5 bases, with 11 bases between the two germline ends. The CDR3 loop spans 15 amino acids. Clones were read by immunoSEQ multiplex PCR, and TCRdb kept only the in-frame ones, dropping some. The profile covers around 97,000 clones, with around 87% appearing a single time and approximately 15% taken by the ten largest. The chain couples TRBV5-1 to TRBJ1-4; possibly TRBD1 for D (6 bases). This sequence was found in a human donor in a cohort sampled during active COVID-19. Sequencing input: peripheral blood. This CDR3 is CASSLGQDRNEKLFF. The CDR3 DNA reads TGCGCCAGCAGCTTGGGACAGGACCGGAATGAAAAACTGTTTTTT.